This record covers a single T cell receptor (beta chain). Methods used by the authors: Amplification from reference gene primers served as the basis for estimated nucleated cell counts. TCRdb's table, derived via immunoSEQ multiplex PCR, lists solely in-frame clones and lacks some. The V and J calls and clone size come from that table; D and trimming were worked out from the DNA. The table shows 300,000 to 400,000 clones, with about 87% occurring only once. These data belong to a study of blood T cell repertoires in COVID-19. Study as a whole: Samples representing acute and convalescent COVID-19 were sourced from the United States, Italy and Spain. PBMCs, B-cell-depleted T cells, or T cells were the source of the cDNA or gDNA that made up the material.

While infection was still active, Seattle patients were enrolled and then followed longitudinally. This clonotype originated in a woman in her 30s with COVID-19, enrolled during active disease. Sequencing was done on a sample of peripheral blood.

The chain's CDR3 is CASSLTWDTKNIQYF. The DNA for the CDR3 is TGTGCCAGCAGCTTAACTTGGGACACCAAAAACATTCAGTACTTC. The chain has TRBV7-9 and TRBJ2-4, with D perhaps matching TRBD1 (6 bases). V lost 2 bases to trimming and J lost 2 bases, with 10 bases between them. CDR3 length: 15 amino acids. The V gene's germline CDR1 is SEHNR and CDR2 FQNEAQ (reference sequence).